These 16 T cell receptor beta chains were sequenced from one sample in a study of shared clonotypes between healthy human individuals. TCRdb's table, derived via immunoSEQ multiplex PCR, lists solely in-frame clones and lacks some. This sample has about 960,000 clones, with approximately 80% found just once. Material for sequencing was memory CD4+ T cells sorted from blood. Subset noted: CD45RA-negative fraction. All receptors come from a man between 18 and 35 years old in good health.

V is TRBV7-2 and J is TRBJ2-1; perhaps TRBD1 as D (5 bases). Germline V gene sequence: CDR1 SGHTA, CDR2 FQGNSA. The CDR3 is made up of 15 amino acids. Deletions cut 6 bases from V and 0 bases from J, with 12 bases between. CDR3 in amino acids: CASSQSQGSYNEQFF. CDR3 nucleotide sequence: TGTGCCAGCAGTCAAAGTCAGGGCTCCTACAATGAGCAGTTCTTC.

The gene calls are TRBV4-1 and TRBJ1-3, with D hard to call. The CDR3 covers 18 residues. Germline V CDR1 and CDR2: MGHRA, YSYEKL. The V gene lost 1 base and the J gene lost 0 bases, with 16 bases spanning the gap. The DNA of the CDR3 is TGCGCCAGCAGCCAAGTTGATATGGGCATACTCTCTGGAAACACCATATATTTT. Its protein is CASSQVDMGILSGNTIYF.

The V call is TRBV6-6, the J call TRBJ1-5; 7 bases match TRBD1. The CDR3 has 15 residues. The junction had 6 bases not matched to a gene; V was cut back by 3 bases and J by 4 bases. Germline V gene data show CDR1 as MNHNY and CDR2 as SVGAGI (reference sequence). The CDR3 DNA reads TGTGCCAGCAGTTATACCGGGACAGCGAATCAGCCCCAGCATTTT. Residues: CASSYTGTANQPQHF.

This chain connects TRBV5-1 to TRBJ2-1, with 9 bases that match TRBD2. Germline CDR1 SGHRS, CDR2 YFSETQ. The J segment lost 3 bases and the V segment lost 1 base, leaving 5 bases of the junction unmatched. This CDR3 region has 16 residues. As DNA, the CDR3 is TGCGCCAGCAGCTTGAAAGCGGGAGGTAACTACAATGAGCAGTTCTTC. It specifies CASSLKAGGNYNEQFF.

The chain employs TRBV10-3 and TRBJ2-7; D perhaps matches TRBD1 (6 bases). The CDR3 loop spans 14 amino acids. Per germline, CDR1 ENHRY and CDR2 SYGVKD. V lost 5 bases and J 6 bases, leaving 17 bases between the germline ends. Written as DNA, the CDR3 is TGTGCCATCAGTAGTTCAATTACAGGGATCGAGCAGTACTTC. Its translation: CAISSSITGIEQYF.

About this clone: The germline gene is not matched at one end of the junction; a read error may be the cause. The chain joins TRBV4-3 to TRBJ1-6; the match to TRBD1 covers 7 bases. The CDR3 runs 13 residues. Germline CDR1 reads LGHNA; CDR2 reads YSLEER. Here the CDR3 DNA reads TGCGCCAGCAGCCAAGATCTGCGGACAGGCCTCGACTTT. It encodes CASSQDLRTGLDF.

This clone was detected only a few times. V is TRBV12-5 and J is TRBJ2-2; D remains ambiguous. Trimming removed 3 bases at V and 6 bases at J, with 5 bases between. The V gene's germline CDR1 is LGHNT and CDR2 FRNRAP. This CDR3 spans 12 amino acids. CDR3 DNA: TGTGCTAGTGGTTTTAGTGCCGGGGAGCTGTTTTTT. This codes for CASGFSAGELFF.

The chain has TRBV5-1 and TRBJ2-3; 10 bases are a match to TRBD1. In germline, CDR1 is SGHRS, CDR2 YFSETQ. After removal of 4 bases from V and 3 bases from J, the junction contained 5 bases not matched to a gene. This CDR3 is built from 15 residues. The DNA for the CDR3 is TGCGCCAGCAGCCCTTGGACAGGGGGGACAGATACGCAGTATTTT. The encoded protein is CASSPWTGGTDTQYF.

This chain links TRBV21-1 with TRBJ1-1; the table names TRBD1, a call not compared with the DNA. TRBV21-1 is given as a pseudogene. There are 16 residues in the CDR3. This chain's CDR3 is CASSKETGSLNTEAFF. The CDR3 nucleotides read TGTGCCAGCAGCAAAGAAACAGGTTCATTGAACACTGAAGCTTTCTTT.

The J gene is TRBJ2-1, the V gene TRBV27, with D possibly matching TRBD1 (6 bases). V lost 3 bases and J lost 2, with 11 bases in between. The CDR3 spans 15 residues. The germline V gene has CDR1 MNHEY and CDR2 SMNVEV (reference sequence). This chain's CDR3 is CASSLNRDTYNEQFF. The CDR3 DNA reads as TGTGCCAGCAGTTTGAACAGGGACACCTACAATGAGCAGTTCTTC.

The rearrangement links TRBV4-3 to TRBJ2-7; 8 bases agree with TRBD1. The CDR3 spans 19 residues. Trimming at V came to 1 base and at J to 1 base, leaving 15 bases not matched to a gene. The germline CDR1 and CDR2 sequences are LGHNA and YSLEER. The CDR3 protein is CASSQGRDRGGSRSYEQYF. Here the CDR3 DNA reads TGCGCCAGCAGCCAAGGGAGAGACAGGGGAGGTTCTAGATCCTACGAGCAGTACTTC.

Turning to this clone: This clone may be a read error of a much larger clone one base away. This chain links TRBV7-2 with TRBJ1-6; D may be TRBD1 (6 bases). The CDR3 is made up of 14 amino acids. V lost 6 bases to trimming and J lost 3 bases, with 9 bases between them. In germline, CDR1 is SGHTA, CDR2 FQGNSA. As DNA, the CDR3 is TGTGCCAGCAGAGAACAGGGCTATAATTCACCCCTCCACTTT. Residues: CASREQGYNSPLHF.

J is TRBJ1-1 and V is TRBV10-3, with D possibly matching TRBD1 (6 bases). Germline V gene sequence: CDR1 ENHRY, CDR2 SYGVKD. The CDR3 is 12 residues long. The germline V and J ends were trimmed by 10 bases and 3 bases, with 12 bases remaining between them. The CDR3 sequence is CATRQVDTEAFF. The CDR3 DNA follows: TGTGCCACCCGACAGGTAGACACTGAAGCTTTCTTT.

This clone has just one count. The J gene is TRBJ2-1, the V gene TRBV18; 9 nucleotides match TRBD2. The V and J ends lost 3 bases and 5 bases, in that order; junction bases with no gene match: 5. The CDR3 is made up of 15 amino acids. Germline lookup yields CDR1 KGHSH and CDR2 LQKENI. CDR3 coding DNA: TGTGCCAGCTCACCCCTAGCGGGGTTCAACAATGAGCAGTTCTTC. This translates into CASSPLAGFNNEQFF.

This rearrangement joins TRBV19 to TRBJ1-2; 8 positions agree with TRBD1. This CDR3 is 15 amino acids long. Trimming took 5 bases from V and 5 from J; bases not matched to a gene: 10. Germline CDR1 is LNHDA and CDR2 is SQIVND (reference sequence). The CDR3 region is CASSGTGPGGYGYTF. The CDR3 DNA follows: TGTGCCAGTAGTGGGACAGGCCCTGGTGGATATGGCTACACCTTC.

As concerns this clone: Within the sample, other DNA sequences also encode this same CDR3. CDR3 loop: CAWSVPPRGNTEAFF. Here the CDR3 DNA reads TGTGCCTGGAGTGTACCCCCCCGGGGGAACACTGAAGCTTTCTTT. The chain joins TRBV30 to TRBJ1-1; D unclear. Germline CDR1 reads GTSNPN; CDR2 reads SVGIG (reference sequence). This CDR3 contains 15 residues. Between the trimmed V and J ends, which lost 0 bases and 1 base, there was a span of 12 bases.